This T cell receptor (beta chain) was identified during a study of CD8 T cells in Susac syndrome. CDR3 length: 16 amino acids. In germline, CDR1 is LGHDT, CDR2 YNNKEL (reference sequence). V lost 5 bases, J lost 2 bases, and 9 bases stayed unmatched. RNA in amounts of roughly 0.5 to 1 ug was reverse transcribed with random hexamers. immunoSEQ multiplex PCR amplified TCR beta CDR3 across 54 Vbeta, 13 Jbeta. TCRdb processed the immunoSEQ multiplex PCR reads anew with MiXCR; each CDR3 protein has one entry. The sample yields about 180,000 distinct CDR3 sequences, 90% to 95% seen once. The patients with Susac syndrome satisfied recently defined diagnostic criteria for either definite or probable disease.

This receptor was taken from a human donor with Susac syndrome. V usage is TRBV3-1 and J usage is TRBJ2-3; 8 positions agree with TRBD2. The specimen sequenced was CD4+ T cells from PBMCs. Written as DNA, the CDR3 is TGTGCCAGCAGCATGAGGACTAGCCTCAACACAGATACGCAGTATTTT. Its translation is CASSMRTSLNTDTQYF.